These 9 T cell receptor beta chains were sequenced from one sample in a study of blood T cell repertoires in COVID-19. Libraries were prepared by immunoSEQ multiplex PCR; TCRdb keeps only in-frame clonotypes and omits some of them. The sample shows about 330,000 clones, 80% to 90% of them seen only once. Sequencing was performed on PBMCs or T cells enriched from blood (not recorded which). The receptors originated from a woman aged 30 to 39 who had recovered from COVID-19.

The chain has TRBV6-5 and TRBJ2-1; TRBD1 agrees at 7 bases. The CDR3 contains 15 residues. J lost 0 bases, V lost 6 bases, and 5 bases had no gene match. CDR1 and CDR2 from the germline V gene are MNHEY and SVGAGI. This CDR3 reads CASRMDRSSYNEQFF. Written as DNA, the CDR3 is TGTGCCAGCAGGATGGACAGGAGCTCCTACAATGAGCAGTTCTTC.

V usage is TRBV10-1 and J usage is TRBJ1-1; the D gene is possibly TRBD1 (5 bases). This CDR3 is built from 14 residues. Between the trimmed V and J ends, which lost 7 bases and 4 bases, there was a span of 16 bases. Germline assignment: CDR1 WNHNN and CDR2 SYGVQD (reference sequence). Here the CDR3 DNA reads TGCGCCAGCACTGCCGGGGGGAGCAGCACTGAAGCTTTCTTT. Its translation: CASTAGGSSTEAFF.

The rearrangement links TRBV6-2 or TRBV6-3 to TRBJ1-5; D gene unclear. Germline V CDR1 and CDR2: MNHEY, SVGEGT. V was trimmed by 0 bases and J by 2 bases, leaving 17 bases between them. The CDR3 spans 18 residues. CDR3: CASSYSSYFPEGNQPQHF. Here the CDR3 DNA reads TGTGCCAGCAGTTACTCGAGTTATTTCCCTGAGGGCAATCAGCCCCAGCATTTT.

This chain links TRBV6-6 with TRBJ1-1; D remains ambiguous. The V end lost 2 bases, the J end lost 2 bases, and 9 bases lay between the germline ends. Germline assignment: CDR1 MNHNY and CDR2 SVGAGI (reference sequence). CDR3 length: 14 residues. Here the CDR3 reads CASSYLDSNTEAFF. CDR3 in DNA: TGTGCCAGCAGTTACCTGGACTCAAACACTGAAGCTTTCTTT.

The chain links TRBV7-2 to TRBJ2-1; TRBD2 agrees at 9 bases. The J segment lost 10 bases and the V segment lost 5 bases, leaving 15 bases of the junction unmatched. This CDR3 region has 16 residues. The germline V gene encodes CDR1 SGHTA and CDR2 FQGNSA. The CDR3, as DNA: TGTGCCAGCAGCACCCGTCCAGCGGGGGGTCGTAGGGAGCAGTTCTTC. This codes for CASSTRPAGGRREQFF.

The CDR3 DNA follows: TGTGCCAGCAGCTTATTAACGGGACTACCCGAGACCTACAATGAGCAGTTCTTC. Its protein is CASSLLTGLPETYNEQFF. The chain carries TRBV7-6 and TRBJ2-1, with 7 positions matching TRBD2. After removal of 2 bases from V and 2 bases from J, the junction contained 12 bases not matched to a gene. The CDR3 is 18 residues long. Germline CDR1 and CDR2: SGHVS and FNYEAQ.

V gene TRBV6-2 or TRBV6-3 combines with J gene TRBJ1-2; D is unresolved. This CDR3 has 13 residues. V lost 8 bases and J 6 bases, leaving 16 bases between the germline ends. CDR1 is MNHEY, CDR2 SVGEGT, per germline. CDR3 DNA sequence: TGTGCCAGCGGTTCAACTCCCGATGATGGCTACACCTTC. Amino acids: CASGSTPDDGYTF.

Here the CDR3 reads CSVLTGTYNEQFF. The CDR3 nucleotides read TGCAGCGTCTTGACAGGTACCTACAATGAGCAGTTCTTC. The chain links TRBV29-1 to TRBJ2-1, with D possibly being TRBD1 (6 bases). Germline V gene sequence: CDR1 SQVTM, CDR2 ANQGSEA. The CDR3 sequence is 13 residues long. V dropped 6 bases and J dropped 2 bases, with 11 bases sitting between them.

This clone was seen just once. The CDR3, as DNA: TGTGCCAGCAGCTACCACCCGGGAGGCACAGATACGCAGTATTTT. Translated: CASSYHPGGTDTQYF. V gene TRBV7-2 combines with J gene TRBJ2-3, with D possibly matching TRBD2 (6 bases). Germline V gene lookup returns CDR1 SGHTA and CDR2 FQGNSA. V lost 4 bases and J 1 base, leaving 12 bases between the germline ends. This CDR3 region has 15 residues.